These T cell receptor beta chains were read from a single sample in a study of blood T cell repertoires in COVID-19. Method: immunoSEQ multiplex PCR; TCRdb's copy keeps in-frame clones and lacks some. The sample lists about 98,000 clones; 70% to 85% were seen once. Sequences were obtained from peripheral blood. These receptor sequences come from a man between 70 and 80 years old with active or convalescent COVID-19. The CDR3 runs from the conserved cysteine through the conserved F or W. A D gene is named only where the DNA matches it firmly. Expanded clones get a size class; other rows say once, few or many, or leave the size out.

v_call	clone_size	j_call	d_call	cdr3_aa	cdr3_nt
TRBV18	-	TRBJ2-6	-	CASSPFGGTRGANVLTF	TGTGCCAGCTCACCTTTCGGGGGAACAAGGGGGGCCAACGTCCTGACTTTC
TRBV2	-	TRBJ1-6	TRBD1	CATSGTGGSYNSPLHF	TGTGCCACCTCCGGGACAGGGGGCTCCTATAATTCACCCCTCCACTTT
TRBV10-3	-	TRBJ2-1	TRBD2	CAISEAGNSYNEQFF	TGTGCCATCAGCGAAGCGGGGAACTCCTACAATGAGCAGTTCTTC
TRBV4-1	-	TRBJ1-1	-	CASSRLMVGTTNTEAFF	TGCGCCAGCAGCCGCCTAATGGTCGGGACAACGAACACTGAAGCTTTCTTT
TRBV27	-	TRBJ1-1	-	CASSLVRANTEAFF	TGTGCCAGCAGTTTGGTCAGGGCGAACACTGAAGCTTTCTTT
TRBV19	-	TRBJ1-5	-	CASSTAGGNQPQHF	TGTGCCAGTAGTACGGCAGGGGGCAATCAGCCCCAGCATTTT
TRBV10-3	once	TRBJ1-5	TRBD1	CASGTGGNQPQHF	TGTGCCTCAGGGACAGGGGGGAATCAGCCCCAGCATTTT
TRBV27	-	TRBJ2-2	-	CASTRRGSGELFF	TGTGCCAGCACCCGGCGGGGTTCCGGGGAGCTGTTTTTT
TRBV2	-	TRBJ2-7	TRBD1	CASRPGTGVYEQYF	TGTGCCAGCAGGCCTGGGACAGGGGTCTACGAGCAGTACTTC
TRBV10-3	-	TRBJ2-5	-	CAIREQAQETQYF	TGTGCCATCAGGGAACAGGCCCAAGAGACCCAGTACTTC
TRBV2	-	TRBJ1-6	TRBD1	CASGGQGVYNSPLHF	TGTGCCAGCGGAGGACAGGGGGTTTATAATTCACCCCTCCACTTT
TRBV3-1/TRBV3-2	-	TRBJ2-7	TRBD1	CASSQDSPDRGRRYGEQYF	TGTGCCAGCAGCCAAGATTCTCCGGACAGGGGGCGCAGGTACGGCGAGCAGTACTTC
TRBV21-1	-	TRBJ1-2	-	CASSKVGRGDRTYGYTF	TGTGCCAGCAGCAAAGTAGGGCGTGGAGACAGGACCTATGGCTACACCTTC
TRBV15	-	TRBJ1-2	-	CATSKNVAGANYGYTF	TGTGCCACCAGCAAAAATGTGGCAGGGGCCAACTATGGCTACACCTTC
TRBV7-2	-	TRBJ1-2	-	CASSLVSYGYTF	TGTGCCAGCAGCTTAGTGAGCTATGGCTACACCTTC
TRBV7-9	-	TRBJ1-2	-	CASSVQRDYGYTF	TGTGCCAGCAGCGTGCAGAGGGACTATGGCTACACCTTC
TRBV19	-	TRBJ1-2	TRBD1	CASRTGNGYTF	TGTGCCAGTAGGACAGGGAATGGCTACACCTTC
TRBV2	-	TRBJ1-2	-	CASSFGENYGYTF	TGTGCCAGCAGTTTCGGGGAGAACTATGGCTACACCTTC
TRBV6-5	-	TRBJ1-5	-	CASRQGEQPQHF	TGTGCCAGCAGACAGGGCGAGCAGCCCCAGCATTTT
TRBV30	-	TRBJ1-2	TRBD1	CAWSIVTGGSGYTF	TGTGCCTGGAGTATCGTTACAGGGGGAAGTGGCTACACCTTC
TRBV12-3/TRBV12-4	-	TRBJ2-5	-	CASGPQGSETQYF	TGTGCCAGCGGCCCCCAGGGGTCGGAGACCCAGTACTTC
TRBV5-8	-	TRBJ1-6	-	CASSLESQLNSPLHF	TGTGCCAGCAGCTTAGAATCACAGCTTAATTCACCCCTCCACTTT
TRBV7-6	-	TRBJ2-3	TRBD2	CASSRWRGAQDTQYF	TGTGCCAGCAGCCGTTGGCGGGGGGCCCAAGATACGCAGTATTTT
TRBV5-6	-	TRBJ2-7	-	CASTIWGAEQYF	TGTGCCAGCACCATTTGGGGCGCCGAGCAGTACTTC
TRBV18	few	TRBJ1-6	-	CASSEAGADNSPLHF	TGTGCCAGCTCCGAGGCGGGGGCAGATAATTCACCCCTCCACTTT
TRBV5-1	-	TRBJ2-7	TRBD1	CASSLRQGSRYEQYF	TGCGCCAGCAGCCTCCGACAGGGATCTAGATACGAGCAGTACTTC
TRBV4-1	-	TRBJ2-7	TRBD2	CASSQDSPGGRGEQYF	TGCGCCAGCAGCCAAGACTCACCGGGGGGGAGAGGCGAGCAGTACTTC
TRBV2	-	TRBJ2-5	-	CASRDGGETQYF	TGTGCCAGCAGGGACGGGGGAGAGACCCAGTACTTC
TRBV11-2	-	TRBJ2-5	TRBD1	CASSPTGGYETQYF	TGTGCCAGCAGCCCCACAGGGGGTTACGAGACCCAGTACTTC
TRBV24-1	-	TRBJ2-3	-	CATSESTTGKDTQYF	TGTGCCACCAGTGAGTCAACAACGGGGAAAGATACGCAGTATTTT
TRBV7-8	-	TRBJ2-7	TRBD2	CASREDPRAGAYEQYF	TGTGCCAGCAGGGAGGACCCTAGGGCGGGGGCCTACGAGCAGTACTTC
TRBV9	-	TRBJ1-5	-	CASSAQGSNQPQHF	TGTGCCAGCAGCGCCCAGGGGAGCAATCAGCCCCAGCATTTT
TRBV7-9	-	TRBJ2-3	TRBD2	CASGLAGVTQYF	TGTGCCAGCGGACTAGCGGGGGTTACGCAGTATTTT
TRBV10-3	-	TRBJ2-3	TRBD1	CAISGQGSTDTQYF	TGTGCCATCAGTGGACAGGGCAGCACAGATACGCAGTATTTT
TRBV19	-	TRBJ1-5	-	CASSVATASNQPQHF	TGTGCCAGTAGTGTCGCGACAGCCTCGAATCAGCCCCAGCATTTT
TRBV5-1	-	TRBJ2-3	-	CASSFGRGASGDTQYF	TGCGCCAGCAGCTTTGGCCGGGGGGCCTCGGGGGATACGCAGTATTTT
TRBV4-1	-	TRBJ1-2	TRBD1	CASSQEQGAQGYTF	TGCGCCAGCAGCCAGGAACAGGGGGCGCAGGGCTACACCTTC
TRBV6-1	-	TRBJ2-1	TRBD2	CASSEGLSGGVYNEQFF	TGTGCCAGCAGTGAAGGGCTAAGCGGGGGAGTGTACAATGAGCAGTTCTTC
TRBV6-5	-	TRBJ2-1	TRBD2	CASSYGRGVNEQFF	TGTGCCAGCAGTTACGGGCGGGGGGTAAATGAGCAGTTCTTC
TRBV28	-	TRBJ1-3	-	CASKTGGTGNTIYF	TGTGCCAGCAAAACCGGGGGGACTGGAAACACCATATATTTT
TRBV15	-	TRBJ2-5	-	CATSRPRVAAQETQYF	TGTGCTACCAGCAGACCCAGAGTAGCGGCGCAAGAGACCCAGTACTTC
TRBV7-2	once	TRBJ1-1	TRBD1	CASSLGGGLGTEAFF	TGTGCCAGCAGCTTAGGAGGGGGCTTGGGGACTGAAGCTTTCTTT
TRBV7-2	-	TRBJ1-2	TRBD1	CASSLLGQAYGYTF	TGTGCCAGCAGCCTCTTAGGACAGGCCTATGGCTACACCTTC
TRBV3-1/TRBV3-2	-	TRBJ1-4	TRBD1	CASSHRTGESEKLFF	TGTGCCAGCAGCCACCGGACAGGGGAAAGTGAAAAACTGTTTTTT
TRBV21-1	-	TRBJ1-4	-	CASSSRTGANEKLFF	TGTGCCAGCAGCTCTCGGACAGGGGCCAATGAAAAACTGTTTTTT
TRBV19	-	TRBJ1-5	-	CASSRGGDQPQHF	TGTGCCAGTAGTAGGGGGGGCGATCAGCCCCAGCATTTT
TRBV18	-	TRBJ1-3	TRBD1	CASSPNPGQAFVSGNTIYF	TGTGCCAGCTCACCGAACCCGGGACAGGCTTTTGTCTCTGGAAACACCATATATTTT
TRBV7-2	few	TRBJ1-6	TRBD1	CASSQGGRTRSSYNSPLHF	TGTGCCAGCAGCCAAGGGGGCAGAACCAGAAGCTCCTATAATTCACCCCTCCACTTT
TRBV12-3/TRBV12-4	-	TRBJ1-2	-	CASRKGVYGYTF	TGTGCCAGCAGGAAAGGGGTCTATGGCTACACCTTC
TRBV5-6	-	TRBJ1-4	-	CASSLAGIWGEKLFF	TGTGCCAGCAGCCTTGCGGGGATTTGGGGTGAAAAACTGTTTTTT
TRBV5-5	-	TRBJ1-6	-	CASSLEMNSPLHF	TGTGCCAGCAGCCTTGAGATGAATTCACCCCTCCACTTT
TRBV2	-	TRBJ2-7	-	CASKKGLSTYEQYF	TGTGCCAGCAAAAAGGGGCTATCCACCTACGAGCAGTACTTC
TRBV20-1	once	TRBJ2-5	-	CSTDRRETQYF	TGCAGTACCGACAGACGAGAGACCCAGTACTTC
TRBV7-8	-	TRBJ2-7	TRBD1	CASSSPETGVSYEQYF	TGTGCCAGCAGCTCACCGGAGACAGGGGTAAGCTACGAGCAGTACTTC
TRBV7-2	few	TRBJ1-1	TRBD1	CASSTQGRDTEAFF	TGTGCCAGCAGCACACAGGGGCGGGACACTGAAGCTTTCTTT
TRBV6-5	-	TRBJ1-5	-	CASRAGNNQPQHF	TGTGCCAGCAGAGCAGGGAACAATCAGCCCCAGCATTTT
TRBV4-1	-	TRBJ1-2	TRBD1	CASSVSGTVRYGYTF	TGCGCCAGCAGCGTCTCCGGGACAGTTCGCTATGGCTACACCTTC